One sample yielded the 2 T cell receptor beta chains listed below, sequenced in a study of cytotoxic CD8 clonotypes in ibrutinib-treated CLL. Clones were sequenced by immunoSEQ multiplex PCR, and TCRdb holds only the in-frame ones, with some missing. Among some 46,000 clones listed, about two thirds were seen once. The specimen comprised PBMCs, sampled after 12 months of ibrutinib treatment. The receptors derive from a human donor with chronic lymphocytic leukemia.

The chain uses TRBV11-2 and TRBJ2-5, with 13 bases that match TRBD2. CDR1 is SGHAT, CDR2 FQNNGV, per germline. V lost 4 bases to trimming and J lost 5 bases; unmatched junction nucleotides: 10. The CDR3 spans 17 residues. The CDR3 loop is CASSSWTSGGPGETQYF. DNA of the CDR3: TGTGCCAGCAGCTCTTGGACTAGCGGGGGCCCAGGGGAGACCCAGTACTTC.

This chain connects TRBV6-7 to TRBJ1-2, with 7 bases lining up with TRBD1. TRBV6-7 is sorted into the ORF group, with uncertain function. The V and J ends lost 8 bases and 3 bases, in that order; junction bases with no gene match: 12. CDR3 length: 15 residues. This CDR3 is CASPGGQPGDYGYTF. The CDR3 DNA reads TGTGCCAGCCCGGGGGGACAGCCAGGGGACTATGGCTACACCTTC.